The following is a TCR beta chain sequence with its context. The record originates from a study of early T cells in non-severe SARS-CoV-2 infection. TCRdb ran MiXCR on the 5' RACE reads and lists one entry per CDR3 protein. This sample has tens of thousands of distinct CDR3 sequences; approximately 10% occur once, and the top ten carry approximately 4%. The V and J ends lost 4 bases and 1 base respectively, with 8 bases between them. The CDR3 runs 14 residues. The V gene's germline CDR1 is SGHRS and CDR2 YFSETQ. The chain uses TRBV5-1 and TRBJ2-2, with D unclear. The input for sequencing was whole blood, taken at baseline. This receptor was obtained from an adult who was a healthcare worker with PCR-confirmed SARS-CoV-2 infection or an uninfected control (not recorded which). The chain's CDR3 is CASSKGQNTGELFF. The CDR3 DNA follows: TGCGCCAGCAGCAAGGGCCAGAACACCGGGGAGCTGTTTTTT.